This T cell receptor (beta chain) appears in the sequencing data of a study of T cell repertoires in cytomegalovirus infection. Study-level information: CMV epitopes in the study were HLA-C-restricted (recently identified) and HLA-B-restricted (well studied). An indication of both CMV infection and matching HLA type came from public TCR beta signatures.

Study findings and constraints: Of the TCR beta families, the public ones yielded a cumulative frequency that identified carriers of CMV plus the relevant HLA. In two of eight donors, the top clonotype was HLA-C-restricted CMV-specific.

As regards this clonotype: Its antigen remains unidentified.

TCRdb processed the reads anew with MiXCR; each CDR3 protein has one entry. The data hold approximately 770,000 distinct CDR3 sequences, with about 27% observed a single time. V lost 5 bases to trimming and J lost 9 bases, with 17 bases between them. The CDR3 has 15 residues. The sequence derives from a human donor in good health (CMV status not recorded). Some clones in this sample may be carry-over from other donors' samples. The sequences come from cultured CD8+ T cells from PBMCs, collected from culture after CMV antigen stimulation. This chain uses TRBV12-3 or TRBV12-4 with TRBJ1-6; D gene uncertain. The CDR3 DNA sequence: TGTGCCAGCAGTCCCGCGGTAGGGCTCAGTTCACCCCTCCACTTT. Its protein is CASSPAVGLSSPLHF.